Presented here are 24 T cell receptor beta chains from one specimen sequenced in a study of post-analysis software for immune sequencing data. Sequencing libraries made from TCR beta cDNA carried unique molecular identifiers. TCRdb re-analysed the PCR reads in MiXCR, keeping a single row per CDR3 protein. Of hundreds of thousands of distinct CDR3 sequences in the sample, under 55% were seen once. No antigen has been assigned to these receptors. Study-wide results and limits: Comparison of patients with controls showed five TRBV segments more frequent in patients, TRBV5-6, TRBV5-1 and TRBV20-1 among them.

Sequenced sample: blood. All receptors derive from a girl between 5 and 17 years old with multiple sclerosis.

Worth noting for this clonotype: One junction end disagrees with the germline gene, perhaps due to a read error. V usage is TRBV11-2 and J usage is TRBJ1-1; D possibly corresponds to TRBD1 (6 bases). Germline CDR1 and CDR2: SGHAT and FQNNGV. The CDR3 has 14 residues. The CDR3 coding sequence is TGTGCCAGCGGATGGGTGCAGGGGAACGCTGAAGCTTTCTTT. Residues: CASGWVQGNAEAFF.

The chain joins TRBV7-2 to TRBJ1-6, with 9 bases fitting TRBD1. Trimming cost V 2 bases and J 7 bases; bases outside gene matches: 6. CDR3 length: 16 residues. Germline V gene lookup returns CDR1 SGHTA and CDR2 FQGNSA. The CDR3 nucleotides are TGTGCCAGCAGCTTAAAGGGGACAGGGTGGAATTCACCCCTCCACTTT. Translation: CASSLKGTGWNSPLHF.

The genes are TRBV28 and TRBJ2-1; 11 nucleotides line up with TRBD2. CDR1 and CDR2 from the germline V gene are MDHEN and SYDVKM. This CDR3 spans 17 amino acids. The junction had 9 bases not matched to a gene; V was cut back by 6 bases and J by 2 bases. CDR3 nucleotides: TGTGCCAGCAGCCCCCGGAGACTAGCGGGGCCCTACAATGAGCAGTTCTTC. Translating gives CASSPRRLAGPYNEQFF.

This chain links TRBV20-1 with TRBJ2-1, with D possibly being TRBD2 (5 bases). The CDR3 runs 15 residues. The germline CDR1 and CDR2 sequences are DFQATT and SNEGSKA (reference sequence). Trimming took off 0 bases at V and 6 bases at J, with 15 bases between the two ends. CDR3 sequence (DNA): TGCAGTGCTAGAGATGGAGGACGCCCCCTCAATGAGCAGTTCTTC. Translated, it gives CSARDGGRPLNEQFF.

The V and J genes are TRBV20-1 and TRBJ1-1; TRBD1 agrees at 8 bases. The CDR3 is made up of 15 amino acids. The trim removed 3 bases at V and 3 bases at J, leaving 9 bases unmatched. Germline CDR1 and CDR2: DFQATT and SNEGSKA (reference sequence). The CDR3 loop reads CSARGAGGRYTEAFF. Here the CDR3 DNA reads TGCAGTGCTAGGGGGGCAGGGGGCAGGTACACTGAAGCTTTCTTT.

This CDR3 reads CASSLEGWREESSYNEQFF. CDR3 DNA: TGTGCCAGCAGCTTAGAAGGTTGGCGGGAGGAAAGCTCCTACAATGAGCAGTTCTTC. The V and J genes are TRBV7-6 and TRBJ2-1; 8 bases are shared with TRBD2. There are 19 residues in the CDR3. Germline V lookup: CDR1 SGHVS, CDR2 FNYEAQ. V lost 1 base to trimming and J lost 0 bases; unmatched junction nucleotides: 11.

The chain couples TRBV7-2 to TRBJ2-3; 7 nucleotides match TRBD2. Germline CDR1 and CDR2: SGHTA and FQGNSA. The ends lost 2 bases at V and 7 bases at J; junction bases unmatched: 12. The CDR3 has 16 residues. The CDR3 loop is CASSLSSGSPRYTQYF. CDR3 coding DNA: TGTGCCAGCAGCTTATCTAGCGGCAGTCCGAGATATACGCAGTATTTT.

V is TRBV5-1 and J is TRBJ2-4; 10 bases match TRBD1. With the DNA end fitting TRBJ2-7 better, the J assignment may be wrong. The CDR3 length is 15 residues. CDR1 is SGHRS and CDR2 is YFSETQ in the germline V gene. This CDR3 reads CASSLRGTGEYEQYF. CDR3 coding DNA: TGCGCCAGCAGCTTACGAGGGACAGGGGAATACGAGCAGTACTTC.

Note on this clonotype: One junction end does not reproduce the germline sequence, and a read error may be involved. The chain recombines TRBV27 with TRBJ2-1; 9 bases fit TRBD1. The length of the CDR3 is 15 residues. Looked up from germline, CDR1 is MNHEY and CDR2 is SMNVEV (reference sequence). The CDR3 DNA reads as TGTGCCGGCAGTTCGCGGGACAGGGATTACAATGAGCAGTTCTTC. Protein: CAGSSRDRDYNEQFF.

The chain carries TRBV7-2 and TRBJ2-1; 9 bases agree with TRBD1. Trimming removed 3 bases from V and 7 bases from J; junction bases left unmatched: 7. This CDR3 is built from 15 residues. In germline, CDR1 is SGHTA, CDR2 FQGNSA. In DNA, the CDR3 is TGTGCCAGCAGCTTCGGGACAGGGCCTTCAAATGAGCAGTTCTTC. It specifies CASSFGTGPSNEQFF.

The rearrangement uses TRBV5-5 and TRBJ2-1, with TRBD2 as a possible D gene (6 bases). There are 14 residues in the CDR3. The V end lost 6 bases, the J end lost 15 bases, and 25 bases lay between the germline ends. Germline values: CDR1 SGHKS, CDR2 YYEKEE (reference sequence). CDR3 residues: CASTKTLTGGYAFF. As DNA, the CDR3 is TGTGCCAGCACCAAGACCCTCACTGGGGGGTACGCGTTCTTC.

This chain joins TRBV9 and TRBJ2-3; TRBD2 aligns across 11 bases. Trimming removed 0 bases from V and 4 bases from J; junction bases left unmatched: 4. CDR1 and CDR2 from the germline V gene are SGDLS and YYNGEE. CDR3 length: 16 residues. CDR3 amino acids: CASSVATGLAADTQYF. For the CDR3, the DNA is TGTGCCAGCAGCGTAGCTACGGGACTAGCGGCAGATACGCAGTATTTT.

This clonotype occurred a few times. The chain uses TRBV20-1 and TRBJ1-6; 12 bases fit TRBD1. The CDR3 runs to 18 residues. V trimming: 0 bases; J trimming: 7 bases; junction bases outside the gene matches: 10. Looked up from germline, CDR1 is DFQATT and CDR2 is SNEGSKA (reference sequence). The CDR3 here is CSARDLGTGGTRNSPLHF. CDR3 coding DNA: TGCAGTGCTAGAGATCTCGGGACAGGGGGCACGAGGAATTCACCCCTCCACTTT.

The CDR3 bases are TGTGCCAGCGGGGAAGGGGGGCCAAGCTACGAGCAGTACTTC. This sequence encodes CASGEGGPSYEQYF. The rearrangement links TRBV11-2 to TRBJ2-7; D might be TRBD1 or TRBD2, each matching 6 bases. The V end was cut by 8 bases, the J end by 3 bases, with 17 bases between. There are 14 residues in the CDR3. CDR1 and CDR2 (germline): SGHAT, FQNNGV.

There are a few counts of this clonotype. This rearrangement joins TRBV20-1 to TRBJ2-1; D could derive from TRBD1 or TRBD2 (5 bases each). The CDR3 is 14 amino acids. Germline V lookup: CDR1 DFQATT, CDR2 SNEGSKA (reference sequence). Trimming pared 5 bases from V and 7 bases from J, leaving 18 bases between. CDR3 in amino acids: CSAPRGERGNEQFF. CDR3 nucleotides: TGCAGTGCTCCGAGAGGGGAGAGGGGTAATGAGCAGTTCTTC.

This clonotype was found a few times. One end of the junction varies from germline; a read error may be responsible. The rearrangement joins TRBV11-2 to TRBJ2-5; tentative D call: TRBD2 (6 bases). The CDR3 contains 11 residues. Germline CDR1 reads SGHAT; CDR2 reads FQNNGV. In nucleotides, the CDR3 is TGCGCCAGCAGCTTGGGGGGGACCCAGTACTTC. This gives the protein CASSLGGTQYF.

The chain combines TRBV21-1 with TRBJ1-5. TRBV21-1 is classified as a pseudogene. The CDR3 is 17 amino acids. The CDR3 here is CASSKGPIKGRGQPQHF. CDR3 coding DNA: TGTGCCAGCAGCAAAGGCCCTATAAAGGGAAGAGGTCAGCCCCAGCATTTT.

This clonotype appeared a single time. The V and J genes are TRBV10-3 and TRBJ2-1; TRBD2 aligns across 7 bases. V trimming: 8 bases; J trimming: 9 bases; junction bases outside the gene matches: 7. The germline V gene has CDR1 ENHRY and CDR2 SYGVKD. CDR3 length: 12 residues. The CDR3 bases are TGTGCCATCCGGGACTTAGCGGGTGAGCAGTTCTTC. The encoded protein is CAIRDLAGEQFF.

A few counts support this clonotype. This chain connects TRBV29-1 to TRBJ1-2; D gene ambiguous. The CDR3 is 13 residues long. Germline CDR1 SQVTM, CDR2 ANQGSEA. V gave up 4 bases and J gave up 1 base, with 10 bases separating them. In DNA, the CDR3 is TGCAGCGTTGGACCCGGGGATAACTATGGCTACACCTTC. Its protein product is CSVGPGDNYGYTF. Complete variable domain (other parts from reference TRBV29-1 and TRBJ1-2): SAVISQKPSRDICQRGTSLTIQCQVDSQVTMMFWYRQQPGQSLTLIATANQGSEATYESGFVIDKFPISRPNLTFSTLTVSNMSPEDSSIYLCSVGPGDNYGYTFGSGTRLTVV.

CDR3 DNA sequence: TGCAGCGTTGATCAGGGAGGAGTGTTGGAGACCCAGTACTTC. Protein sequence: CSVDQGGVLETQYF. V is TRBV29-1 and J is TRBJ2-5, with D possibly being TRBD2 (6 bases). Germline V gene lookup returns CDR1 SQVTM and CDR2 ANQGSEA. V shed 3 bases and J shed 5 bases, with 16 bases lying between them. CDR3 length: 14 residues.

This clonotype occurred a few times. This chain joins TRBV20-1 and TRBJ2-7; D might be TRBD1 or TRBD2, each matching 6 bases. Germline V gene sequence: CDR1 DFQATT, CDR2 SNEGSKA (reference sequence). Deletions cut 1 base from V and 2 bases from J, with 12 bases between. CDR3 length: 14 amino acids. The DNA of the CDR3 is TGCAGTGCTAGAGGGGAGAGGGGGGCCTACGAGCAGTACTTC. Translating it yields CSARGERGAYEQYF.

A word on this clonotype: This could be a read error, since a much larger clone is one nucleotide away. The chain has TRBV12-3 or TRBV12-4 and TRBJ2-7; D call uncertain. The ends were cut back, 3 bases at V and 7 bases at J, with 16 bases in the middle. The CDR3 contains 14 residues. As DNA, the CDR3 is TGTGCCAGCAGTTTGGGTGGGTCCTACAATGAGCAGTACTTC. Translation gives CASSLGGSYNEQYF.

V gene TRBV20-1 combines with J gene TRBJ2-5; D possibly corresponds to TRBD2 (5 bases). Judging by the DNA end, TRBJ2-7 fits better; the J call may be wrong. The V gene's germline CDR1 is DFQATT and CDR2 SNEGSKA (reference sequence). The CDR3 loop spans 12 amino acids. CDR3 loop: CSARDNGNEQYF. CDR3 nucleotides: TGCAGTGCTAGAGATAACGGGAACGAGCAGTACTTC.

The CDR3 region has the DNA TGTGCCACCAGTGAGGAGGTAGCGTTTGAGCAGTTCTTC. This sequence encodes CATSEEVAFEQFF. The chain uses TRBV24-1 and TRBJ2-1; D might be TRBD2 (5 bases). The CDR3 covers 13 residues. CDR1 KGHDR and CDR2 SFDVKD come from the germline V gene. Trimming shortened V by 4 bases and J by 9 bases, and 12 bases separated the two germline ends.